Following are 27 T cell receptor beta chains from one sample sequenced in a study of somatic mutations in cytotoxic T cells in rheumatoid arthritis. Repertoires were generated with immunoSEQ multiplex PCR, while TCRdb's copy carries only in-frame clones and drops some. The sample includes about 26,000 clones, 82% of them seen just once. The sequencing sample was made of CD8+ T cells sorted from blood. Every receptor here comes from a man aged 50 to 60 in good health.

V and J are TRBV5-6 and TRBJ1-1, with no clear D. The CDR3 contains 12 residues. Trimming took off 7 bases at V and 3 bases at J, with 10 bases between the two ends. Germline loops: CDR1 SGHDT, CDR2 YYEEEE. The CDR3 DNA is TGTGCCAGCCAGACCTGGGACACTGAAGCTTTCTTT. It specifies CASQTWDTEAFF.

The rearrangement uses TRBV28 and TRBJ1-5; the match to TRBD1 covers 7 bases. CDR1 and CDR2 (germline): MDHEN, SYDVKM. The V and J ends lost 5 bases and 6 bases, in that order; junction bases with no gene match: 4. The CDR3 runs to 13 residues. CDR3 coding DNA: TGTGCCAGCAGTCCAGGGGGGGGTCAGCCCCAGCATTTT. Encoded protein: CASSPGGGQPQHF.

This clone was detected once. This sequence joins TRBV2 and TRBJ2-7; the match to TRBD1 covers 8 bases. There are 14 residues in the CDR3. The junction had 8 bases not matched to a gene; V was cut back by 7 bases and J by 3 bases. Germline loops: CDR1 SNHLY, CDR2 FYNNEI. CDR3 in DNA: TGTGCCAGCATTACCGGGACAGGACGCTACGAGCAGTACTTC. Its translation is CASITGTGRYEQYF.

This clone was seen a few times. The chain recombines TRBV4-1 with TRBJ1-2; weak D call: TRBD1 (6 bases). V lost 4 bases and J 2 bases, leaving 14 bases between the germline ends. CDR3 length equals 15 residues. Germline-derived CDR1 and CDR2 are MGHRA and YSYEKL. CDR3: CASSRNLDRNYGYTF. DNA of the CDR3: TGCGCCAGCAGCCGAAACCTGGACAGAAACTATGGCTACACCTTC.

The chain carries TRBV7-9 and TRBJ2-7; D possibly matches TRBD1 or TRBD2 (5 bases each). The CDR3 loop spans 14 amino acids. CDR1 and CDR2 from the germline V gene are SEHNR and FQNEAQ (reference sequence). V was trimmed by 7 bases and J by 2 bases, leaving 15 bases between them. The CDR3 loop is CASTPRDQAYEQYF. Written as DNA, the CDR3 is TGTGCCAGCACCCCTCGGGACCAAGCCTACGAGCAGTACTTC.

V gene TRBV5-8 combines with J gene TRBJ1-1; 7 positions agree with TRBD1. V shed 0 bases, J shed 3 bases, and the junction held 5 bases outside the gene matches. Germline CDR1 SGHTS, CDR2 YDEGEE. The CDR3 loop spans 15 amino acids. The CDR3 sequence is CASSLEGGLDTEAFF. CDR3 DNA: TGTGCCAGCAGCTTGGAAGGGGGCCTCGACACTGAAGCTTTCTTT.

The chain couples TRBV5-5 to TRBJ2-7; D gene uncertain. Trimming stripped 0 bases from V and 6 bases from J, with 7 bases between. This CDR3 is 12 amino acids long. Germline V CDR1 and CDR2: SGHKS, YYEKEE (reference sequence). The CDR3: CASSLGGTEQYF. Written as DNA, the CDR3 is TGTGCCAGCAGCTTGGGTGGCACCGAGCAGTACTTC.

This clone was counted only a few times. This chain links TRBV2 with TRBJ2-7; no clear D. This CDR3 is 13 amino acids long. V lost 3 bases and J lost 3, with 9 bases in between. Germline loops: CDR1 SNHLY, CDR2 FYNNEI. CDR3 in DNA: TGTGCCAGCAGTGATAATTTAAACTACGAGCAGTACTTC. Translating it yields CASSDNLNYEQYF. The variable domain in full, completed from reference TRBV2 and TRBJ2-7, reads EPEVTQTPSHQVTQMGQEVILRCVPISNHLYFYWYRQILGQKVEFLVSFYNNEISEKSEIFDDQFSVERPDGSNFTLKIRSTKLEDSAMYFCASSDNLNYEQYFGPGTRLTVT.

The chain links TRBV10-1 to TRBJ1-1, with TRBD1 as a possible D gene (5 bases). The germline V gene has CDR1 WNHNN and CDR2 SYGVQD (reference sequence). CDR3 size: 14 residues. The V end was cut by 2 bases, the J end by 6 bases, with 13 bases between. Written as DNA, the CDR3 is TGCGCCAGCAGTGAGGGTCCCCTGGGGGCTGAAGCTTTCTTT. Encoded protein: CASSEGPLGAEAFF.

The chain joins TRBV6-4 to TRBJ2-3, with 9 positions matching TRBD2. V trimming: 4 bases; J trimming: 5 bases; junction bases outside the gene matches: 10. Germline V gene data show CDR1 as MRHNA and CDR2 as SNTAGT. The CDR3 is made up of 16 amino acids. The CDR3 DNA follows: TGTGCCAGCAGTGCAACCGGGACTAGCAACCGAGATACGCAGTATTTT. Its translation is CASSATGTSNRDTQYF.

This chain connects TRBV27 to TRBJ1-5; 7 bases are shared with TRBD1. Germline CDR1 is MNHEY and CDR2 is SMNVEV (reference sequence). The CDR3 has 15 residues. The junction had 11 bases not matched to a gene; V was cut back by 5 bases and J by 7 bases. CDR3 amino acids: CASSPLTGMRQPQHF. CDR3 DNA sequence: TGTGCCAGCAGTCCTCTGACAGGGATGAGGCAGCCCCAGCATTTT.

The chain combines TRBV11-3 with TRBJ2-1; weak D call: TRBD2 (6 bases). V dropped 4 bases and J dropped 3 bases, with 16 bases sitting between them. Germline V gene data show CDR1 as SGHNT and CDR2 as YENEEA. This CDR3 is built from 16 residues. The CDR3 DNA sequence: TGTGCCAGCAGCTACCCTAGCGCCAACTTCTACAATGAGCAGTTCTTC. This encodes CASSYPSANFYNEQFF.

The J gene is TRBJ1-2, the V gene TRBV6-5; tentative D call: TRBD1 (5 bases). The CDR3 covers 15 residues. Germline CDR1 reads MNHEY; CDR2 reads SVGAGI. V lost 2 bases to trimming and J lost 0 bases, with 10 bases between them. CDR3 bases: TGTGCCAGCAGTTACGGGGCAGCAGCTAACTATGGCTACACCTTC. Its protein is CASSYGAAANYGYTF.

The chain links TRBV7-6 to TRBJ2-3; D possibly matches TRBD1 or TRBD2 (7 bases each). The CDR3 loop spans 16 amino acids. Trimming left V 4 bases short and J 2 bases short, with 16 bases between. Germline values: CDR1 SGHVS, CDR2 FNYEAQ. The CDR3 coding sequence is TGTGCCAGCAGCTCCTTCGGGGAGGGGGCCACAGATACGCAGTATTTT. Residues: CASSSFGEGATDTQYF.

In its sample, this clone was seen once. The rearrangement joins TRBV6-5 to TRBJ2-5, with 8 bases identical to TRBD2. The germline gives CDR1 MNHEY, CDR2 SVGAGI. This CDR3 comprises 15 residues. V lost 6 bases to trimming and J lost 3 bases; unmatched junction nucleotides: 9. CDR3 in amino acids: CASRHEREREETQYF. CDR3 coding DNA: TGTGCCAGCAGACACGAGCGGGAGAGGGAAGAGACCCAGTACTTC.

The gene calls are TRBV5-1 and TRBJ1-2, with D possibly being TRBD1 (6 bases). CDR1 is SGHRS and CDR2 is YFSETQ in the germline V gene. Between the trimmed V and J ends, which lost 2 bases and 3 bases, there was a span of 8 bases. This CDR3 has 13 amino acids. CDR3 loop: CASSLRTDYGYTF. The CDR3 DNA reads as TGCGCCAGCAGCTTACGGACAGACTATGGCTACACCTTC.

This clone was recorded a few times. The genes are TRBV2 and TRBJ1-2; the D gene is possibly TRBD1 (5 bases). Trimming cost V 9 bases and J 2 bases, with 13 bases left between them. Looked up from germline, CDR1 is SNHLY and CDR2 is FYNNEI. The CDR3 has 13 amino acids. CDR3 in amino acids: CASGHRLNYGYTF. The CDR3 coding sequence is TGTGCCAGTGGACACAGATTAAACTATGGCTACACCTTC.

The chain combines TRBV2 with TRBJ2-7; D ambiguous. The CDR3 has 15 amino acids. The V gene lost 2 bases and the J gene lost 0 bases, with 11 bases spanning the gap. Germline CDR1 and CDR2: SNHLY and FYNNEI. The CDR3 bases are TGTGCCAGCAGTGAATTTGGCCAGAGCTCCTACGAGCAGTACTTC. It is translated as CASSEFGQSSYEQYF. Drawing the rest from reference TRBV2 and TRBJ2-7, the complete variable domain is EPEVTQTPSHQVTQMGQEVILRCVPISNHLYFYWYRQILGQKVEFLVSFYNNEISEKSEIFDDQFSVERPDGSNFTLKIRSTKLEDSAMYFCASSEFGQSSYEQYFGPGTRLTVT.

This chain connects TRBV29-1 to TRBJ1-3; D ambiguous. V lost 1 base and J 0 bases, leaving 16 bases between the germline ends. Germline V lookup: CDR1 SQVTM, CDR2 ANQGSEA. CDR3 length: 17 amino acids. The CDR3 reads CSVEVQMRPLSGNTIYF. The CDR3 DNA follows: TGCAGCGTTGAAGTCCAGATGAGGCCCCTCTCTGGAAACACCATATATTTT.

The chain couples TRBV9 to TRBJ2-2; D uncertain. Between the trimmed V and J ends, which lost 2 bases and 5 bases, there was a span of 13 bases. Germline assignment: CDR1 SGDLS and CDR2 YYNGEE. This CDR3 is 15 amino acids long. This chain's CDR3 is CASSVATGLTGELFF. CDR3 nucleotides: TGTGCCAGCAGCGTGGCGACTGGATTGACCGGGGAGCTGTTTTTT.

V gene TRBV19 combines with J gene TRBJ2-3, with 8 bases matching TRBD2. The V and J ends lost 0 bases and 5 bases, in that order; junction bases with no gene match: 7. CDR1 and CDR2 from the germline V gene are LNHDA and SQIVND (reference sequence). The CDR3 loop spans 16 amino acids. This CDR3 is CASSIDRAGVEDTQYF. CDR3 coding DNA: TGTGCCAGTAGTATAGATCGAGCGGGAGTGGAAGATACGCAGTATTTT.

The gene calls are TRBV11-3 and TRBJ1-1, with D uncertain. CDR3 length equals 14 residues. The germline V gene has CDR1 SGHNT and CDR2 YENEEA. V lost 5 bases and J 4 bases, leaving 14 bases between the germline ends. Here the CDR3 DNA reads TGTGCCAGCAGCCCCGAGGGATTCAGCACTGAAGCTTTCTTT. It translates to CASSPEGFSTEAFF.

This clone has only one observation. This chain connects TRBV18 to TRBJ2-3, with 8 nucleotides matching TRBD1. J was trimmed by 1 base and V by 3 bases; bases with no gene match: 3. The CDR3 is made up of 15 amino acids. Germline assignment: CDR1 KGHSH and CDR2 LQKENI. The CDR3 DNA sequence: TGTGCCAGCTCACCTAAGGACAGGGGCACAGATACGCAGTATTTT. Its translation is CASSPKDRGTDTQYF.

The chain recombines TRBV7-8 with TRBJ2-7; TRBD1 matches at 7 bases. The CDR3 has 16 residues. The germline V gene has CDR1 SGHVS and CDR2 FQNEAQ. Germline trimming cut 7 bases from V and 2 bases from J; bases unmatched to any gene: 14. This CDR3 reads CASIPSLEGATYEQYF. The DNA for the CDR3 is TGTGCCAGCATCCCAAGCCTAGAGGGGGCGACCTACGAGCAGTACTTC.

The chain couples TRBV5-1 to TRBJ1-1; 7 bases are a match to TRBD1. Unmatched junction bases numbered 11, after V lost 7 bases and J lost 2 bases. The CDR3 loop spans 15 amino acids. CDR1 and CDR2 (germline): SGHRS, YFSETQ. In nucleotides, the CDR3 is TGCGCCAGCGCAACCGGGACAGACCTAAACACTGAAGCTTTCTTT. Amino acids: CASATGTDLNTEAFF.

The CDR3 DNA reads TGCAGCGCCCGTCGGGTAGCGGGAGGATTATACGAGCAGTACTTC. Translating gives CSARRVAGGLYEQYF. The chain joins TRBV29-1 to TRBJ2-5; 10 bases are shared with TRBD2. The J call may be incorrect, as the DNA end agrees better with TRBJ2-7. Germline loops: CDR1 SQVTM, CDR2 ANQGSEA. This CDR3 spans 15 amino acids.

The chain links TRBV5-4 to TRBJ2-7; 8 bases are a match to TRBD1. CDR1 is SGHNT and CDR2 is YYREEE in the germline V gene (reference sequence). V trimming: 5 bases; J trimming: 0 bases; junction bases outside the gene matches: 7. The length of the CDR3 is 15 residues. The CDR3 nucleotides read TGTGCCAGCAGTTCGGACAGGGCAAGCTCCTACGAGCAGTACTTC. Translation gives CASSSDRASSYEQYF.